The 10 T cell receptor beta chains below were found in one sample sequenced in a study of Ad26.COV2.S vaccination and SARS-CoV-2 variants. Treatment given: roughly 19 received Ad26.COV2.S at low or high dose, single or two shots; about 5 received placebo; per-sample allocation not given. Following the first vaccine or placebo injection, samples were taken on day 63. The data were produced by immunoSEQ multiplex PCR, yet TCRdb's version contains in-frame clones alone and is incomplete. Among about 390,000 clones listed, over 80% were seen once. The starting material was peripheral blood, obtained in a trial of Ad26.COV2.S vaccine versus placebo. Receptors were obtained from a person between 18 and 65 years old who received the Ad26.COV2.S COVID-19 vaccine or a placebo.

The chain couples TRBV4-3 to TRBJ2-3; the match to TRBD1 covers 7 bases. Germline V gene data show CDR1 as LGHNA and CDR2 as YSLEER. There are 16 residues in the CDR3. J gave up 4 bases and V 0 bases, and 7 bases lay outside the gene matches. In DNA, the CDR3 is TGCGCCAGCAGCCAAGATTACAGGGGCGCCCCAGATACGCAGTATTTT. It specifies CASSQDYRGAPDTQYF.

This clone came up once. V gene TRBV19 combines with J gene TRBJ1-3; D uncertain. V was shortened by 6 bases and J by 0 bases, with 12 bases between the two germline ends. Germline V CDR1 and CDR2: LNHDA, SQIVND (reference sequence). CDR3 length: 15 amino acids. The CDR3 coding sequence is TGTGCCAGTAGCCCGTCGGTCCTCTCTGGAAACACCATATATTTT. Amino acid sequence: CASSPSVLSGNTIYF. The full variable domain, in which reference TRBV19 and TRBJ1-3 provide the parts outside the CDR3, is DGGITQSPKYLFRKEGQNVTLSCEQNLNHDAMYWYRQDPGQGLRLIYYSQIVNDFQKGDIAEGYSVSREKKESFPLTVTSAQKNPTAFYLCASSPSVLSGNTIYFGEGSWLTVV.

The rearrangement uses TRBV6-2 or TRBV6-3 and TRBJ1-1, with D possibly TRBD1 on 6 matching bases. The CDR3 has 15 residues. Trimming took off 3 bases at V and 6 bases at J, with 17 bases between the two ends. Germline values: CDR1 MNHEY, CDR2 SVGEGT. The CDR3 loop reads CASSYPRGRGAEAFF. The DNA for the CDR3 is TGTGCCAGCAGTTATCCCAGGGGAAGAGGTGCTGAAGCTTTCTTT.

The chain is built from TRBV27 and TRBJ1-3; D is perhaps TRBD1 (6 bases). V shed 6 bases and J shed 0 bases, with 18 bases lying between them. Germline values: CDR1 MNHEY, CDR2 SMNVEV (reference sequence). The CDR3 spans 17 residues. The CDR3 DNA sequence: TGTGCCAGCAGGATGGGGGGCACCCGCCTCTCTGGAAACACCATATATTTT. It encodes CASRMGGTRLSGNTIYF.

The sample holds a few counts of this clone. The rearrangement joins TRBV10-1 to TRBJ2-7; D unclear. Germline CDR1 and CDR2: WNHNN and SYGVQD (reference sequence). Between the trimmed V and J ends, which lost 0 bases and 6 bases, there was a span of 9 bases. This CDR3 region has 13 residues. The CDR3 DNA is TGCGCCAGCAGTGAGTCGATATCTGGCGAGCAGTACTTC. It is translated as CASSESISGEQYF.

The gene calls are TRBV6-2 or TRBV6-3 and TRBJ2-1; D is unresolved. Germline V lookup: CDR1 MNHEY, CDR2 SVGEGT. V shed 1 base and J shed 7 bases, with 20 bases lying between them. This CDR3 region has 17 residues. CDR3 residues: CASSYYWRRLQSNEQFF. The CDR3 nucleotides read TGTGCCAGCAGTTACTATTGGCGGAGACTCCAAAGTAATGAGCAGTTCTTC.

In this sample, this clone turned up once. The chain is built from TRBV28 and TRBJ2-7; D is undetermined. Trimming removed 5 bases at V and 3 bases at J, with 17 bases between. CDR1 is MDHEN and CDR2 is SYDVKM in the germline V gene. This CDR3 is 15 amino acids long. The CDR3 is CASSAPGLLVYEQYF. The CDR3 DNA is TGTGCCAGCAGTGCCCCGGGCCTCCTAGTCTACGAGCAGTACTTC.

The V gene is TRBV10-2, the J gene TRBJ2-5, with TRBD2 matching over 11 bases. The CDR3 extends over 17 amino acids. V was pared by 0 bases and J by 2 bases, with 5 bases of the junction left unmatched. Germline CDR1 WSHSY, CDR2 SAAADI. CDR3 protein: CASSESTSGVQQETQYF. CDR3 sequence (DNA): TGCGCCAGCAGTGAGTCGACTAGCGGGGTGCAACAAGAGACCCAGTACTTC.

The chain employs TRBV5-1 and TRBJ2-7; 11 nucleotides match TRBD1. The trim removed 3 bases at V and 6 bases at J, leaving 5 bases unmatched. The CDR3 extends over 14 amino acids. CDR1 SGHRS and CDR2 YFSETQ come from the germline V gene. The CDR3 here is CASSYPGTGGEQYF. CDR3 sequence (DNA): TGCGCCAGCAGCTACCCAGGGACAGGGGGCGAGCAGTACTTC.

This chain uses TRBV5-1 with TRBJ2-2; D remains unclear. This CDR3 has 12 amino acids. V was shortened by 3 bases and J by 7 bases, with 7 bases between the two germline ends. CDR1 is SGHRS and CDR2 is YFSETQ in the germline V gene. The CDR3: CASSWIGGELFF. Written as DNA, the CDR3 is TGCGCCAGCAGCTGGATCGGCGGGGAGCTGTTTTTT.